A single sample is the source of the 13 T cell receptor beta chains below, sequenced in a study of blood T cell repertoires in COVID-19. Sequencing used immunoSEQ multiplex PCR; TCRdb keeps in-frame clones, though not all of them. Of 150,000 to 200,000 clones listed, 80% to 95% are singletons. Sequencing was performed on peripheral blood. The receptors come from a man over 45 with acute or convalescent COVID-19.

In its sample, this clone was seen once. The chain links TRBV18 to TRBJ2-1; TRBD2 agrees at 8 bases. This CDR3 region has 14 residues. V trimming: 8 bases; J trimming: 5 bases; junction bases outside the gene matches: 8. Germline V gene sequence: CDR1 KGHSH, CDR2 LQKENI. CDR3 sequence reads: CASTTDSGNNEQFF. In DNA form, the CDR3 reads TGTGCCAGCACAACGGATAGCGGGAACAATGAGCAGTTCTTC.

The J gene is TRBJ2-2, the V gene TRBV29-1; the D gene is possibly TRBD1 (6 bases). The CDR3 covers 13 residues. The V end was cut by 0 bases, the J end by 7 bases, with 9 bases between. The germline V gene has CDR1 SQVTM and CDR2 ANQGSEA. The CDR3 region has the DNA TGCAGCGTTGAAGAGTACAGGGACGGGGAGCTGTTTTTT. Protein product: CSVEEYRDGELFF.

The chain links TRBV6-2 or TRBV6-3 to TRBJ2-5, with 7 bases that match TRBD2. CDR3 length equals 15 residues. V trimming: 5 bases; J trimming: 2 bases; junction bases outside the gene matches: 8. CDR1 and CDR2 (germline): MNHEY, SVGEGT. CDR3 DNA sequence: TGTGCCAGCAGTACCCTTGGAGCGGGACAAGAGACCCAGTACTTC. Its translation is CASSTLGAGQETQYF.

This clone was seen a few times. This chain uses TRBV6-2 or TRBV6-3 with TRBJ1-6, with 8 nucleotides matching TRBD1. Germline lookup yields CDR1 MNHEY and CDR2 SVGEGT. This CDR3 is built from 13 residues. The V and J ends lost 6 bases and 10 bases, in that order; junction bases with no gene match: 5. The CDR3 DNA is TGTGCCAGCAGCCCGGGACAGGACTCACCCCTCCACTTT. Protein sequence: CASSPGQDSPLHF.

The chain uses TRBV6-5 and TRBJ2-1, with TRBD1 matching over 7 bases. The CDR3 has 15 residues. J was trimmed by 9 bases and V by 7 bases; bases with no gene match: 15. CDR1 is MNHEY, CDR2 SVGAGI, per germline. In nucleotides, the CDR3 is TGTGCCAGCACCCGTAACACAGGGGTGAGGAGTGAGCAGTTCTTC. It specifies CASTRNTGVRSEQFF.

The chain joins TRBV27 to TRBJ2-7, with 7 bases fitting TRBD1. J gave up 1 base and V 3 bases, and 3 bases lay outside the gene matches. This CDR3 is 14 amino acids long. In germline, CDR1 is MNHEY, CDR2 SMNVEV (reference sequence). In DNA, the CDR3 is TGTGCCAGCAGTTTTCAGACAGGGTCCTACGAGCAGTACTTC. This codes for CASSFQTGSYEQYF.

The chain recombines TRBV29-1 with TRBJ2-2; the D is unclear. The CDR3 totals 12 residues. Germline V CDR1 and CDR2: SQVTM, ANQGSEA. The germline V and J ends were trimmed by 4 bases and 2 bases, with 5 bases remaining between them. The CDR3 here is CSVVSNTGELFF. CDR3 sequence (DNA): TGCAGCGTTGTTAGTAACACCGGGGAGCTGTTTTTT.

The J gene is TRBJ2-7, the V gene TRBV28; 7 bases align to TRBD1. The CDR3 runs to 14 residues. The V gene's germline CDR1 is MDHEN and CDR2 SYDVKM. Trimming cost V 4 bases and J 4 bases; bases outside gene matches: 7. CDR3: CASSWTGPNYEQYF. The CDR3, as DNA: TGTGCCAGCAGTTGGACAGGACCCAATTACGAGCAGTACTTC.

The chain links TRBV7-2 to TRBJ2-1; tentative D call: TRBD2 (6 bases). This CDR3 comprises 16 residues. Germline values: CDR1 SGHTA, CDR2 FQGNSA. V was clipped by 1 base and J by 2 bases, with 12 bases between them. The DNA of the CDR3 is TGTGCCAGCAGCTTAGTGGTGGGAGGTCCCTACAATGAGCAGTTCTTC. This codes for CASSLVVGGPYNEQFF. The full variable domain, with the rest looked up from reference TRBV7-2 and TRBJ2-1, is GAGVSQSPSNKVTEKGKDVELRCDPISGHTALYWYRQSLGQGLEFLIYFQGNSAPDKSGLPSDRFSAERTGGSVSTLTIQRTQQEDSAVYLCASSLVVGGPYNEQFFGPGTRLTVL.

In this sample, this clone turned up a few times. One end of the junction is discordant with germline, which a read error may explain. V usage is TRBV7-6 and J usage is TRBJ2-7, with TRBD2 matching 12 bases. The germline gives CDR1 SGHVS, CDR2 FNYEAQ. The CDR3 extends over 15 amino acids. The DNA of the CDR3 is TGTGCCAGCAGCCTAGCGGGAGGGAGCTCCTACGAGCAGTACTTC. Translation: CASSLAGGSSYEQYF.

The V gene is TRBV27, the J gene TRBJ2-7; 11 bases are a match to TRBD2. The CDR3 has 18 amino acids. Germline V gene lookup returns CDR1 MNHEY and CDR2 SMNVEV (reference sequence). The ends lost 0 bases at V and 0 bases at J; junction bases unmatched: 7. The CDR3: CASSLSASGRPSSYEQYF. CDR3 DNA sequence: TGTGCCAGCAGTTTATCGGCTAGCGGGAGGCCGAGCTCCTACGAGCAGTACTTC.

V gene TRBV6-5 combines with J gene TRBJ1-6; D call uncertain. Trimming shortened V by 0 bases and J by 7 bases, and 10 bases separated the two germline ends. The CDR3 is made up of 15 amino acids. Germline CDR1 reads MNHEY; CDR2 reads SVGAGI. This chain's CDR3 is CASSYSLTRNSPLHF. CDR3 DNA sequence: TGTGCCAGCAGTTACTCCTTGACGAGGAATTCACCCCTCCACTTT.

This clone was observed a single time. The CDR3 DNA reads as TGTGCCAGCAGCAAGGTTGAGGAGGACAGGGGGTGGACTGAAGCTTTCTTT. Translating it yields CASSKVEEDRGWTEAFF. The rearrangement links TRBV21-1 to TRBJ1-1; the table names TRBD1, a call not compared with the DNA. TRBV21-1 is marked as a pseudogene. CDR3 length equals 17 residues.